These 23 T cell receptor beta chains were sequenced from one sample in a study of blood T cell repertoires in COVID-19. Profiling relied on immunoSEQ multiplex PCR, and the TCRdb table lists in-frame clones only, not all of them. The table has about 50,000 clones, 80% to 95% seen once. Sequenced input: peripheral blood. Source of these receptors: a man in his fifties or sixties with active COVID-19.

The rearrangement uses TRBV29-1 and TRBJ1-1; D is perhaps TRBD1 (6 bases). V shed 4 bases and J shed 6 bases, with 15 bases lying between them. The CDR3 runs 13 residues. The germline V gene encodes CDR1 SQVTM and CDR2 ANQGSEA. CDR3 nucleotide sequence: TGCAGCGTTGTTGGGGGGGCGACTTCTGAAGCTTTCTTT. Translated, it gives CSVVGGATSEAFF. Drawing the rest from reference TRBV29-1 and TRBJ1-1, the complete variable domain is SAVISQKPSRDICQRGTSLTIQCQVDSQVTMMFWYRQQPGQSLTLIATANQGSEATYESGFVIDKFPISRPNLTFSTLTVSNMSPEDSSIYLCSVVGGATSEAFFGQGTRLTVV.

As regards this clone: Mismatch with germline at one junction end may stem from a read error. In DNA form, the CDR3 reads TGTGCCAGCAGTCGAGATGGGACTAGTCGGGATTTT. Its protein is CASSRDGTSRDF. The V and J genes are TRBV6-2 or TRBV6-3 and TRBJ2-3, with 8 bases lining up with TRBD2. The length of the CDR3 is 12 residues. CDR1 and CDR2 from the germline V gene are MNHEY and SVGEGT.

The chain's CDR3 is CASSGGRGQDEKLFF. DNA for the CDR3: TGCGCCAGCAGCGGGGGCAGGGGGCAGGATGAAAAACTGTTTTTT. The chain uses TRBV5-1 and TRBJ1-4; 8 nucleotides agree with TRBD1. Germline V gene sequence: CDR1 SGHRS, CDR2 YFSETQ. Trimming cost V 4 bases and J 6 bases; bases outside gene matches: 8. CDR3 length equals 15 residues.

The CDR3 DNA follows: TGTGCCAGTGGAGGGGCTAGCGGGAGTCTCGGTAATGAGCAGTTCTTC. The encoded protein is CASGGASGSLGNEQFF. The V and J genes are TRBV19 and TRBJ2-1; 10 bases match TRBD2. The CDR3 has 16 residues. The junction had 14 bases not matched to a gene; V was cut back by 8 bases and J by 7 bases. CDR1 is LNHDA, CDR2 SQIVND, per germline (reference sequence). The complete variable domain, with remaining parts taken from reference TRBV19 and TRBJ2-1, reads DGGITQSPKYLFRKEGQNVTLSCEQNLNHDAMYWYRQDPGQGLRLIYYSQIVNDFQKGDIAEGYSVSREKKESFPLTVTSAQKNPTAFYLCASGGASGSLGNEQFFGPGTRLTVL.

CDR3 sequence: CASSLSGKQPQHF. The CDR3 DNA reads as TGTGCCAGCAGCTTATCGGGAAAACAGCCCCAGCATTTT. This chain joins TRBV7-2 and TRBJ1-5; D gene ambiguous. This CDR3 has 13 amino acids. V gave up 2 bases and J gave up 7 bases, with 9 bases separating them. The germline gives CDR1 SGHTA, CDR2 FQGNSA.

The gene calls are TRBV11-3 and TRBJ1-2, with D unclear. CDR1 and CDR2 (germline): SGHNT, YENEEA. The V and J ends lost 3 bases and 7 bases respectively, with 12 bases between them. The CDR3 runs 13 residues. The CDR3 here is CASSLVSAAGYTF. CDR3 in DNA: TGTGCCAGCAGCTTGGTTTCCGCGGCTGGCTACACCTTC.

The chain employs TRBV5-6 and TRBJ2-5; D perhaps matches TRBD1 (5 bases). The CDR3 is 13 amino acids. Trimming removed 5 bases from V and 2 bases from J, with 10 bases in between. From germline, CDR1 is SGHDT and CDR2 YYEEEE. The DNA for the CDR3 is TGTGCCAGCAGTAAAGACAGTCAAGAGACCCAGTACTTC. Its translation is CASSKDSQETQYF.

The CDR3 bases are TGTGCCAGTCGGGCGGACAGGGGGCTGAATGGCTACACCTTC. This encodes CASRADRGLNGYTF. The chain links TRBV19 to TRBJ1-2, with TRBD1 matching over 11 bases. V lost 8 bases, J lost 6 bases, and 8 bases stayed unmatched. CDR1 LNHDA and CDR2 SQIVND come from the germline V gene (reference sequence). The CDR3 contains 14 residues.

The chain joins TRBV7-6 to TRBJ2-1; the match to TRBD2 covers 8 bases. This CDR3 contains 16 residues. The ends lost 5 bases at V and 0 bases at J; junction bases unmatched: 6. Germline assignment: CDR1 SGHVS and CDR2 FNYEAQ. The CDR3 sequence is CASSREGTSSYNEQFF. CDR3 coding DNA: TGTGCCAGCAGCCGGGAGGGGACTAGCTCCTACAATGAGCAGTTCTTC.

The chain uses TRBV2 and TRBJ2-2; D may be TRBD2 (5 bases). The CDR3 has 15 residues. Per the germline V gene, CDR1 is SNHLY and CDR2 is FYNNEI. The germline V and J ends were trimmed by 1 base and 1 base, with 7 bases remaining between them. CDR3 nucleotide sequence: TGTGCCAGCAGTGAAGGAGGGAGGAACACCGGGGAGCTGTTTTTT. This sequence encodes CASSEGGRNTGELFF.

This chain joins TRBV5-4 and TRBJ1-1, with D unresolved. Germline CDR1 and CDR2: SGHNT and YYREEE (reference sequence). V gave up 4 bases and J gave up 1 base, with 11 bases separating them. The CDR3 covers 14 residues. CDR3 in DNA: TGTGCCAGCAGCCCTCAGACAAGGAACACTGAAGCTTTCTTT. This gives the protein CASSPQTRNTEAFF.

This clone has a single count. The chain uses TRBV6-1 and TRBJ2-7; D is uncertain. This CDR3 contains 13 residues. The V end was cut by 2 bases, the J end by 6 bases, with 11 bases between. The germline V gene has CDR1 MNHNS and CDR2 SASEGT. CDR3 region: CASSESRVSEQYF. The CDR3, as DNA: TGTGCCAGCAGTGAATCGCGCGTAAGCGAGCAGTACTTC.

The chain links TRBV6-5 to TRBJ1-5, with D maybe TRBD1 (5 bases). The V end lost 6 bases, the J end lost 6 bases, and 15 bases lay between the germline ends. The CDR3 is 14 residues long. Germline-derived CDR1 and CDR2 are MNHEY and SVGAGI. The CDR3 sequence: CASSLGTRGQPQHF. As DNA, the CDR3 is TGTGCCAGCAGCCTCGGGACTCGGGGTCAGCCCCAGCATTTT.

This chain connects TRBV11-2 to TRBJ2-2; possibly TRBD1 for D (6 bases). V dropped 4 bases and J dropped 2 bases, with 20 bases sitting between them. The CDR3 length is 18 residues. Germline values: CDR1 SGHAT, CDR2 FQNNGV. The CDR3: CASSSDGWAGENTGELFF. The CDR3 bases are TGTGCCAGCAGCTCCGATGGATGGGCAGGGGAAAACACCGGGGAGCTGTTTTTT.

V usage is TRBV28 and J usage is TRBJ2-7, with TRBD1 matching over 10 bases. V lost 4 bases to trimming and J lost 11 bases; unmatched junction nucleotides: 11. The CDR3 length is 14 residues. CDR1 MDHEN and CDR2 SYDVKM come from the germline V gene. The CDR3 coding sequence is TGTGCCAGCAGTTCCGACAGGGGGCTTGATTATGAGTACTTC. Protein: CASSSDRGLDYEYF.

This clone was observed a single time. The chain links TRBV9 to TRBJ2-2; TRBD1 agrees at 10 bases. Trimming cost V 3 bases and J 4 bases; bases outside gene matches: 6. The CDR3 consists of 16 residues. Looked up from germline, CDR1 is SGDLS and CDR2 is YYNGEE. For the CDR3, the DNA is TGTGCCAGCAGCGCGCGGACAGGGGGGACCACCGGGGAGCTGTTTTTT. It yields the protein CASSARTGGTTGELFF.

The CDR3 loop reads CASGIRDRGQNSNYGYTF. Written as DNA, the CDR3 is TGTGCCAGCGGAATCCGGGACAGGGGGCAGAATTCTAACTATGGCTACACCTTC. The chain carries TRBV7-3 and TRBJ1-2; 12 bases line up with TRBD1. This CDR3 region has 18 residues. The ends lost 8 bases at V and 0 bases at J; junction bases unmatched: 13. CDR1 and CDR2 (germline): SGHTA, FQGTGA.

The V gene is TRBV19, the J gene TRBJ1-1; D is unclear. The CDR3 sequence is 10 residues long. V was trimmed by 4 bases and J by 7 bases, leaving 4 bases between them. CDR1 is LNHDA, CDR2 SQIVND, per germline (reference sequence). CDR3 region: CASSNGEAFF. In nucleotides, the CDR3 is TGTGCCAGTAGTAACGGTGAAGCTTTCTTT. Full variable domain (remainder filled in from reference TRBV19 and TRBJ1-1): DGGITQSPKYLFRKEGQNVTLSCEQNLNHDAMYWYRQDPGQGLRLIYYSQIVNDFQKGDIAEGYSVSREKKESFPLTVTSAQKNPTAFYLCASSNGEAFFGQGTRLTVV.

This clone was recorded only once. The chain has TRBV11-2 and TRBJ1-5; D may be TRBD1 (5 bases). Deletions cut 5 bases from V and 0 bases from J, with 14 bases between. The germline V gene has CDR1 SGHAT and CDR2 FQNNGV. CDR3 length: 16 residues. The CDR3 is CASSNDRGSSNQPQHF. In DNA form, the CDR3 reads TGTGCCAGCAGCAATGACAGAGGCAGTAGCAATCAGCCCCAGCATTTT.

This clone was seen once. The gene calls are TRBV28 and TRBJ2-5, with 13 bases aligning to TRBD2. The CDR3 runs to 18 residues. The trim removed 7 bases at V and 5 bases at J, leaving 16 bases unmatched. CDR1 and CDR2 (germline): MDHEN, SYDVKM. The CDR3 DNA is TGTGCCAGCACATCCGGGACTAGCGGGACCATCCTCCCCGAGACCCAGTACTTC. It translates to CASTSGTSGTILPETQYF.

The rearrangement uses TRBV7-9 and TRBJ2-5, with 8 bases lining up with TRBD1. CDR1 is SEHNR and CDR2 is FQNEAQ in the germline V gene (reference sequence). This CDR3 has 18 amino acids. V lost 5 bases, J lost 1 base, and 15 bases stayed unmatched. The CDR3 region is CASSPPNTGQAFQETQYF. CDR3 nucleotides: TGTGCCAGCAGCCCACCTAACACGGGACAGGCCTTCCAAGAGACCCAGTACTTC.

This CDR3 reads CAWSVGAAYEQYF. CDR3 coding DNA: TGTGCCTGGAGTGTAGGGGCAGCCTACGAGCAGTACTTC. The rearrangement uses TRBV30 and TRBJ2-7; D might be TRBD1 (5 bases). The V gene's germline CDR1 is GTSNPN and CDR2 SVGIG (reference sequence). This CDR3 contains 13 residues. Trimming removed 0 bases at V and 2 bases at J, with 8 bases between.

This clone appeared a single time. J is TRBJ2-3 and V is TRBV6-5, with D possibly TRBD1 on 5 matching bases. V was cut by 6 bases and J by 0 bases, with 10 bases left in between. Per the germline V gene, CDR1 is MNHEY and CDR2 is SVGAGI. CDR3 length: 14 amino acids. The CDR3 here is CASSDRYSTDTQYF. The CDR3 nucleotides read TGTGCCAGCAGCGACAGATATAGCACAGATACGCAGTATTTT.